This entry features one TCR beta chain sequence. The antigen is unknown. This sample stems from a study of tumor-infiltrating lymphocytes in glioblastoma multiforme. Three nested ARM-PCR rounds with V-beta and C-beta primers built TCRB libraries. A C-beta primer primed TCRB cDNA from about 0.45 ug RNA. One entry per CDR3 protein, called by TCRdb with MiXCR from the multiplex PCR reads. The table lists tens of thousands of distinct CDR3 sequences, approximately 66% of them singletons. General observations from the study: The T cells in this sample were not sorted into functional subsets. TCR plus mutation findings rest on a single glioblastoma patient.

The sequence was collected from a male donor with glioblastoma. The specimen sequenced was brain tumor tissue.

The CDR3 sequence: CSARDEQGIGEQFF. CDR3 nucleotides: TGCAGTGCTAGAGATGAACAGGGAATAGGGGAGCAGTTCTTC. The V and J genes are TRBV20-1 and TRBJ2-1, with a tentative D call TRBD1 (6 bases). The V gene lost 0 bases and the J gene lost 10 bases, with 16 bases spanning the gap. CDR3 length equals 14 residues. Germline V CDR1 and CDR2: DFQATT, SNEGSKA (reference sequence).